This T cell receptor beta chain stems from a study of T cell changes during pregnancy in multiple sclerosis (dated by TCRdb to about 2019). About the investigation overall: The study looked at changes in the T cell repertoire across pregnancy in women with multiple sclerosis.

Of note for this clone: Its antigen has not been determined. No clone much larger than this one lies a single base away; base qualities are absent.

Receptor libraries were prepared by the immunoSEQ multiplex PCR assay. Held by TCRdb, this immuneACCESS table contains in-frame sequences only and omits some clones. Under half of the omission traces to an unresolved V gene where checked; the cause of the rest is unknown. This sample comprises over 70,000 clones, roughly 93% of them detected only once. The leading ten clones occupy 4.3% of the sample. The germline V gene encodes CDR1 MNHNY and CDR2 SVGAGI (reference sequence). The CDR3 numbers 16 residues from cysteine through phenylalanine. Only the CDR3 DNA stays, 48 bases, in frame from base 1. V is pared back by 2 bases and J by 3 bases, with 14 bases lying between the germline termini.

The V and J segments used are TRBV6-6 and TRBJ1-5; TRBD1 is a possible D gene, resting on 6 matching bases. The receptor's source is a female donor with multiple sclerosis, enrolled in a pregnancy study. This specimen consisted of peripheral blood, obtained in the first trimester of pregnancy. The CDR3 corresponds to CASSYPGTPTNQPQHF. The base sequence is TGTGCCAGCAGTTACCCGGGGACACCCACCAATCAGCCCCAGCATTTT.